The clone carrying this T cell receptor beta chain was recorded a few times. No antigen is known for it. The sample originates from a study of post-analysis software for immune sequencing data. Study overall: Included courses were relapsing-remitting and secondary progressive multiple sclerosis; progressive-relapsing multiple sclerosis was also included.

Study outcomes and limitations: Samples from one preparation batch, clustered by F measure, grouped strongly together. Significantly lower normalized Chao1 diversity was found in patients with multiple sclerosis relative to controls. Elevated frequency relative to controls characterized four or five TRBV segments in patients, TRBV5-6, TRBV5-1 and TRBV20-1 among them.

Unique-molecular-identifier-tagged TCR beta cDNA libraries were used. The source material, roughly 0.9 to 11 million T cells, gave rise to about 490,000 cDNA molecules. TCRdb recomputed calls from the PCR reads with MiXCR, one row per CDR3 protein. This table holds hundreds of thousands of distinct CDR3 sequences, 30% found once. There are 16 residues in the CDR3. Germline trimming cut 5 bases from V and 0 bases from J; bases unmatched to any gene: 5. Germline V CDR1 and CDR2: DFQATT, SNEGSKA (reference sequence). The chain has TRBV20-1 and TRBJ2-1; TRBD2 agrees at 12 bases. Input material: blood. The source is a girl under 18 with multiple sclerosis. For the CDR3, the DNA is TGCAGTGCTCGGACTAGCGGGGCGAGCTCCTACAATGAGCAGTTCTTC. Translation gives CSARTSGASSYNEQFF.